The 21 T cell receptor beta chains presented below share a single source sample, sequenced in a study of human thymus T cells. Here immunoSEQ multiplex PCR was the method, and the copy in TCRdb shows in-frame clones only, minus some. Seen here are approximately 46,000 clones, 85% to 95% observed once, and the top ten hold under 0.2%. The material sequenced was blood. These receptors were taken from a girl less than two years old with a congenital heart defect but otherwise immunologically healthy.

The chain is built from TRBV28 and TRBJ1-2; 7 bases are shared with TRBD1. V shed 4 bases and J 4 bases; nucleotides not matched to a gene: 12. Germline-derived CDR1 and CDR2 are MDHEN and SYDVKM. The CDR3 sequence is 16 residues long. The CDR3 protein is CASSSPADRTPYGYTF. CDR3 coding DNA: TGTGCCAGCAGTTCGCCCGCGGACAGGACCCCCTATGGCTACACCTTC.

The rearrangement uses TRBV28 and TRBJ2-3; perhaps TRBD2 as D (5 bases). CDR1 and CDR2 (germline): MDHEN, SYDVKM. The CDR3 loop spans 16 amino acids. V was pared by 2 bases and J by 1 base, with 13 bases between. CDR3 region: CASSLKGSRGTDTQYF. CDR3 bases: TGTGCCAGCAGTTTAAAGGGTTCGAGGGGCACAGATACGCAGTATTTT.

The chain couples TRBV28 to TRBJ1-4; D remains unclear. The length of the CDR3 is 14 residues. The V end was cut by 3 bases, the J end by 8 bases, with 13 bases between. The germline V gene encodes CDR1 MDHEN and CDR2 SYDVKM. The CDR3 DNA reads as TGTGCCAGCAGTTTTGGTCGGGGAGGCGAAAAACTGTTTTTT. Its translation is CASSFGRGGEKLFF.

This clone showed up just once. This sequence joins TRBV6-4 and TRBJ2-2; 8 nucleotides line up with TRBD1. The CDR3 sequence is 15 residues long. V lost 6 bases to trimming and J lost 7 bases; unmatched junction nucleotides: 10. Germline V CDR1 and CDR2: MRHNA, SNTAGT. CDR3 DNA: TGTGCCAGCAGGATTTCGGCAGGGGGCGGCGGGGAGCTGTTTTTT. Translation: CASRISAGGGGELFF.

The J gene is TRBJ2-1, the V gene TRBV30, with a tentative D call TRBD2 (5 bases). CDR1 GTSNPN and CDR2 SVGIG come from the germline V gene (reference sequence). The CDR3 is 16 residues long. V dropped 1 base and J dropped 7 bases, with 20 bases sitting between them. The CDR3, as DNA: TGTGCCTGGAGTGCCTGGGGTATCCGGGATCGGAATGAGCAGTTCTTC. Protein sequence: CAWSAWGIRDRNEQFF.

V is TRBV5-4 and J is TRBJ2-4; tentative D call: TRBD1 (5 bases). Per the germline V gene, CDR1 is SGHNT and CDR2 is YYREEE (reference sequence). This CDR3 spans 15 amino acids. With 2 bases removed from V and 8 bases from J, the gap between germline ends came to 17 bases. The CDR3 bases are TGTGCCAGCAGCTTTGGAAGGGGTATTATGGACATTCAGTACTTC. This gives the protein CASSFGRGIMDIQYF.

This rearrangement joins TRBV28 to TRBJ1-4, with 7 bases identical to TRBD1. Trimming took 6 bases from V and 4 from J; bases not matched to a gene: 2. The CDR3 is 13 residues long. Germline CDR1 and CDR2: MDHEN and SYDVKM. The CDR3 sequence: CASRDRFNEKLFF. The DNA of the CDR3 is TGTGCCAGCAGGGACAGGTTTAATGAAAAACTGTTTTTT.

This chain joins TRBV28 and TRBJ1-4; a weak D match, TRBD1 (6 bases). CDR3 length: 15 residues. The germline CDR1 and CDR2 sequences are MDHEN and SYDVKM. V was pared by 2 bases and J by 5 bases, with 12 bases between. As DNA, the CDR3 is TGTGCCAGCAGTTTAGATTGGGGGGCGAATGAAAAACTGTTTTTT. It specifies CASSLDWGANEKLFF.

CDR3 sequence: CASSFGTGDEQYF. CDR3 nucleotides: TGTGCCAGCAGCTTCGGGACAGGGGACGAGCAGTACTTC. The chain recombines TRBV7-6 with TRBJ2-7; 10 nucleotides match TRBD1. The CDR3 runs 13 residues. V shed 3 bases and J 5 bases; nucleotides not matched to a gene: 1. Germline-derived CDR1 and CDR2 are SGHVS and FNYEAQ.

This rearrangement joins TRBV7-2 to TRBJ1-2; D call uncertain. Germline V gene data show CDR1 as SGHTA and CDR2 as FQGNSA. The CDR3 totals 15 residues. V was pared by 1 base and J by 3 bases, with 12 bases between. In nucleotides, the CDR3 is TGTGCCAGCAGCTTAGAATGGCCCCGGGACTATGGCTACACCTTC. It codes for CASSLEWPRDYGYTF.

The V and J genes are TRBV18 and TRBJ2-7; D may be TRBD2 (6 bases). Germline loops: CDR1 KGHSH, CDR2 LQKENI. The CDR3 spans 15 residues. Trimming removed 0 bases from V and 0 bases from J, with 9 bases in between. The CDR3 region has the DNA TGTGCCAGCTCACCACCGGCGGGACTCTCCTACGAGCAGTACTTC. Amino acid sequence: CASSPPAGLSYEQYF.

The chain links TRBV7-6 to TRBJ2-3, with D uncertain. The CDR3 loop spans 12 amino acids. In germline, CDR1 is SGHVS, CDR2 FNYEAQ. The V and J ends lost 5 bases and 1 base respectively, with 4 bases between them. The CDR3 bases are TGTGCCAGCAGCCCCCGCACAGATACGCAGTATTTT. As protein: CASSPRTDTQYF.

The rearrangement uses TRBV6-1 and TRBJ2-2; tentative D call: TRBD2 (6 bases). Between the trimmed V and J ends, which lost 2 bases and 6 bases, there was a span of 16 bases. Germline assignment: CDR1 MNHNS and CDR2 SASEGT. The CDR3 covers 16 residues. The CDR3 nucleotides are TGTGCCAGCAGTGAACCGCATAGGGAGGTTTCCGGGGAGCTGTTTTTT. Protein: CASSEPHREVSGELFF.

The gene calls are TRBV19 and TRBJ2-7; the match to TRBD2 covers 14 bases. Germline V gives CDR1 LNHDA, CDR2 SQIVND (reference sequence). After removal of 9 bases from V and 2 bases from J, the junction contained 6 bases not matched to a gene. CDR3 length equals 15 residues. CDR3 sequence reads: CASGTSGSIPYEQYF. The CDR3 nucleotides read TGTGCCAGCGGGACTAGCGGGAGCATACCCTACGAGCAGTACTTC.

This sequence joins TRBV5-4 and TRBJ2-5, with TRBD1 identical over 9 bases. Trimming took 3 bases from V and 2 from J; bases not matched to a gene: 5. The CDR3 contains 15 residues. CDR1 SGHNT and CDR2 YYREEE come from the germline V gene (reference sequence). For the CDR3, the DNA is TGTGCCAGCAGCTACAGGGGGCAAGGGCAAGAGACCCAGTACTTC. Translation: CASSYRGQGQETQYF.

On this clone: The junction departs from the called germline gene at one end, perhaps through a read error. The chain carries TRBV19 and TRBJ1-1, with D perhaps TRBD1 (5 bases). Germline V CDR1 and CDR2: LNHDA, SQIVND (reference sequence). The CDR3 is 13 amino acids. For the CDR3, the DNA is TGTGCCAGTAGCATAGGGTGGGGGACTGAAGCTTTCTTT. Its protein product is CASSIGWGTEAFF.

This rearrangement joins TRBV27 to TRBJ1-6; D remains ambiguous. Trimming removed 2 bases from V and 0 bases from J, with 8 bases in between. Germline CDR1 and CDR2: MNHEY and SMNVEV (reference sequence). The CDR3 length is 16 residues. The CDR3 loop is CASSLGRSSYNSPLHF. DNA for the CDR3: TGTGCCAGCAGTTTAGGACGGAGCTCCTATAATTCACCCCTCCACTTT.

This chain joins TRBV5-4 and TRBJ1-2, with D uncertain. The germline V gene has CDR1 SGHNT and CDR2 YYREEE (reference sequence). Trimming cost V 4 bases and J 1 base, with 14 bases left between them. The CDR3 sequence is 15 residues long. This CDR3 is CASSTGTANNYGYTF. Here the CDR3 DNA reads TGTGCCAGCAGCACGGGCACGGCTAATAACTATGGCTACACCTTC.

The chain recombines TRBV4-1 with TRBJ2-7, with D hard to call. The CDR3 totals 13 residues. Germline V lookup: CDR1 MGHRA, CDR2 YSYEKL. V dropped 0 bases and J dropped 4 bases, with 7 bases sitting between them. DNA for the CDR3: TGCGCCAGCAGCCAAGATCAAGGGTACGAGCAGTACTTC. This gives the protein CASSQDQGYEQYF.

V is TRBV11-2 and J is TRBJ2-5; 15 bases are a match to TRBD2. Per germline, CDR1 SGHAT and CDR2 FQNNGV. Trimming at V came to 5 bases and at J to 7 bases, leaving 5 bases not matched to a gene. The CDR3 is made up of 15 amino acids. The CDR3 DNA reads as TGTGCCAGCAGCCTCGGACTAGCGGGAGGGGGGACCCAGTACTTC. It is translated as CASSLGLAGGGTQYF.

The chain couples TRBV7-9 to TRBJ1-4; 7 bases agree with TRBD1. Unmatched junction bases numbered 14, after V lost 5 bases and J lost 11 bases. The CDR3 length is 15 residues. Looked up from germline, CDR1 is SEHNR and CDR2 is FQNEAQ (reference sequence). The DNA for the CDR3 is TGTGCCAGCAGCGCTCTGACAGGGAGGTGGAAGAAACTGTTTTTT. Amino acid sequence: CASSALTGRWKKLFF.